Sequencing of this T cell receptor beta chain was carried out in a study of PD-1 blockade in classical Hodgkin lymphoma. Study conclusions and caveats: By cycle point C4D1, TCR diversity had risen significantly in CD4+ cells (but not CD8+ cells). Complete responders' diversity at baseline resembled that of newly diagnosed patients.

The CDR3 has 14 residues. The junction had 7 bases not matched to a gene; V was cut back by 5 bases and J by 3 bases. From germline, CDR1 is MNHNS and CDR2 SASEGT. Comment on this clone: Antigen unknown.

The method was immunoSEQ multiplex PCR; TCRdb's version includes in-frame clones alone and lacks a portion of them. The table lists 40,000 or so clones, 78% of them singletons. The patients all showed relapse after autologous stem cell transplantation, while their brentuximab vedotin exposure varied. The clonotype originates from a human donor with classical Hodgkin lymphoma. The chain recombines TRBV6-1 with TRBJ2-7; TRBD1 agrees at 7 bases. The input for sequencing was peripheral blood mononuclear cells (PBMCs), taken at baseline. CDR3 nucleotides: TGTGCCAGCAGTCGCCGACAGGGATACTACGAGCAGTACTTC. This encodes CASSRRQGYYEQYF.